The clone carrying this T cell receptor (beta chain) came up many times. Its antigen remains unknown. The junction departs from the called germline gene at one end, perhaps through a read error. TCRdb reprocessed the 5' RACE reads with MiXCR, giving one entry per CDR3 protein. The sample carries about 510,000 distinct CDR3 sequences, 5.3% recorded once. This entry belongs to a study of CD8 T cells in ankylosing spondylitis. Study results and caveats: Typical of ankylosing spondylitis blood, it appeared, was a TCR beta motif of eight highly homologous variants.

Germline V gene data show CDR1 as SSHAT and CDR2 as FNYEAQ (reference sequence). The CDR3 spans 15 residues. This receptor was obtained from a male donor with ankylosing spondylitis. The specimen sequenced was blood, either unsorted or a sorted T cell fraction (not recorded which). This rearrangement joins TRBV7-7 to TRBJ2-2, with 9 bases identical to TRBD2. The CDR3 DNA reads as TGTGCTAGCAGCTCAGCGGGAGGAGGCACCGGGGAGCTGTTTTTT. It encodes CASSSAGGGTGELFF.